This entry lists 32 T cell receptor beta chains sequenced from one sample in a study of T cell responses to AZD1222 COVID-19 vaccine. The assay was immunoSEQ multiplex PCR, and TCRdb's table has in-frame clones only and misses some. The data show more than 150,000 clones, 92% seen once. This specimen consisted of peripheral blood, obtained on day 0 of AZD1222 vaccination. The receptors come from an adult in good health.

This chain uses TRBV4-2 with TRBJ2-5; 13 positions agree with TRBD2. The J segment lost 0 bases and the V segment lost 3 bases, leaving 1 base of the junction unmatched. In germline, CDR1 is LGHNA, CDR2 YNFKEQ. CDR3 length: 16 residues. The CDR3 sequence: CASSQGLAGYQETQYF. As DNA, the CDR3 is TGTGCCAGCAGCCAGGGACTAGCGGGGTACCAAGAGACCCAGTACTTC.

J is TRBJ1-5 and V is TRBV6-2 or TRBV6-3, with TRBD1 as a possible D gene (5 bases). Trimming left V 5 bases short and J 2 bases short, with 10 bases between. The CDR3 contains 14 residues. The germline CDR1 and CDR2 sequences are MNHEY and SVGEGT. The CDR3 here is CASSPLGGNQPQHF. The CDR3 DNA is TGTGCCAGCAGTCCGCTAGGGGGCAATCAGCCCCAGCATTTT.

This clone has only one observation. The chain is built from TRBV5-8 and TRBJ1-6; D gene uncertain. The CDR3 is 14 amino acids. CDR1 and CDR2 from the germline V gene are SGHTS and YDEGEE. Trimming removed 2 bases from V and 5 bases from J, with 8 bases in between. The CDR3 DNA reads as TGTGCCAGCAGCTTAGGCCAGAATAATTCACCCCTCCACTTT. It encodes CASSLGQNNSPLHF. The full variable domain, in which reference TRBV5-8 and TRBJ1-6 provide the parts outside the CDR3, is EAGVTQSPTHLIKTRGQQATLRCSPISGHTSVYWYQQALGLGLQFLLWYDEGEERNRGNFPPRFSGRQFPNYSSELNVNALELEDSALYLCASSLGQNNSPLHFGNGTRLTVT.

The chain links TRBV7-8 to TRBJ2-3; the D call may be TRBD1 or TRBD2 (6 bases each). V gave up 8 bases and J gave up 4 bases, with 16 bases separating them. The germline V gene has CDR1 SGHVS and CDR2 FQNEAQ. The CDR3 has 14 residues. The CDR3 spells CASRKGGGPDTQYF. In DNA form, the CDR3 reads TGTGCCAGCCGAAAAGGAGGGGGGCCAGATACGCAGTATTTT.

This clone occurred a few times. The chain is built from TRBV2 and TRBJ1-1; D is undetermined. This CDR3 has 11 amino acids. Germline V gene data show CDR1 as SNHLY and CDR2 as FYNNEI. Deletions cut 5 bases from V and 4 bases from J, with 5 bases between. Written as DNA, the CDR3 is TGTGCCAGCAGTCTTCTCACTGAAGCTTTCTTT. Its translation: CASSLLTEAFF. The full variable domain, rest sourced from reference TRBV2 and TRBJ1-1, is EPEVTQTPSHQVTQMGQEVILRCVPISNHLYFYWYRQILGQKVEFLVSFYNNEISEKSEIFDDQFSVERPDGSNFTLKIRSTKLEDSAMYFCASSLLTEAFFGQGTRLTVV.

J is TRBJ2-1 and V is TRBV6-2 or TRBV6-3; D is ambiguous. Between the trimmed V and J ends, which lost 5 bases and 6 bases, there was a span of 5 bases. In germline, CDR1 is MNHEY, CDR2 SVGEGT. The CDR3 runs to 11 residues. The DNA for the CDR3 is TGTGCCAGCAGTCGTTCCAATGAGCAGTTCTTC. Translation gives CASSRSNEQFF.

V and J are TRBV19 and TRBJ1-1, with unresolved D. The CDR3 has 13 amino acids. CDR1 LNHDA and CDR2 SQIVND come from the germline V gene (reference sequence). Trimming removed 6 bases at V and 2 bases at J, with 10 bases between. CDR3 protein: CASRTTGNTEAFF. In DNA form, the CDR3 reads TGTGCCAGTAGGACGACGGGTAACACTGAAGCTTTCTTT.

This clone was counted only a few times. This rearrangement joins TRBV11-2 to TRBJ1-1; D call uncertain. Trimming shortened V by 3 bases and J by 5 bases, and 4 bases separated the two germline ends. Germline-derived CDR1 and CDR2 are SGHAT and FQNNGV. The CDR3 covers 11 residues. The CDR3 region has the DNA TGTGCCAGCAGCTTCGGTACTGAAGCTTTCTTT. This gives the protein CASSFGTEAFF. Using reference TRBV11-2 and TRBJ1-1 for the parts outside the CDR3, the full variable domain is EAGVAQSPRYKIIEKRQSVAFWCNPISGHATLYWYQQILGQGPKLLIQFQNNGVVDDSQLPKDRFSAERLKGVDSTLKIQPAKLEDSAVYLCASSFGTEAFFGQGTRLTVV.

This chain's CDR3 is CASSYAGTSGKYEQYF. The CDR3 DNA reads as TGTGCCAGCAGTTACGCGGGGACTAGCGGGAAGTACGAGCAGTACTTC. The gene calls are TRBV6-5 and TRBJ2-7; 13 bases align to TRBD2. The CDR3 spans 16 residues. CDR1 MNHEY and CDR2 SVGAGI come from the germline V gene. V was clipped by 2 bases and J by 4 bases; unmatched bases: 5.

This chain joins TRBV4-2 and TRBJ1-6; D remains unclear. V lost 5 bases and J lost 6, with 8 bases in between. The length of the CDR3 is 13 residues. In germline, CDR1 is LGHNA, CDR2 YNFKEQ. CDR3 sequence (DNA): TGTGCCAGCAGCACTCTAGGTAATTCACCCCTCCACTTT. Translating gives CASSTLGNSPLHF.

The chain couples TRBV9 to TRBJ2-3; TRBD2 matches at 12 bases. The V and J ends lost 4 bases and 0 bases, in that order; junction bases with no gene match: 9. The germline V gene encodes CDR1 SGDLS and CDR2 YYNGEE. This CDR3 is 18 amino acids long. The CDR3 spells CASSPRTSGVFSTDTQYF. Written as DNA, the CDR3 is TGTGCCAGCAGCCCCCGGACTAGCGGGGTGTTTAGCACAGATACGCAGTATTTT.

This clone was found many times. J is TRBJ1-1 and V is TRBV7-2, with D possibly matching TRBD1 (6 bases). CDR1 is SGHTA and CDR2 is FQGNSA in the germline V gene. V shed 5 bases and J shed 9 bases, with 19 bases lying between them. The CDR3 consists of 14 residues. CDR3 coding DNA: TGTGCCAGCAGCCCACCTGGGGGCGGGTTCAAAGCTTTCTTT. It is translated as CASSPPGGGFKAFF.

The V call is TRBV28, the J call TRBJ1-1, with TRBD1 as a possible D gene (5 bases). CDR1 MDHEN and CDR2 SYDVKM come from the germline V gene. Between the trimmed V and J ends, which lost 2 bases and 6 bases, there was a span of 7 bases. The CDR3 runs to 12 residues. DNA for the CDR3: TGTGCCAGCAGTTTAACGACAGCTGAAGCTTTCTTT. Encoded protein: CASSLTTAEAFF. The full variable domain, in which reference TRBV28 and TRBJ1-1 provide the parts outside the CDR3, is DVKVTQSSRYLVKRTGEKVFLECVQDMDHENMFWYRQDPGLGLRLIYFSYDVKMKEKGDIPEGYSVSREKKERFSLILESASTNQTSMYLCASSLTTAEAFFGQGTRLTVV.

The gene calls are TRBV19 and TRBJ2-3, with a weak D call TRBD2 (6 bases). Germline lookup yields CDR1 LNHDA and CDR2 SQIVND (reference sequence). Trimming left V 3 bases short and J 0 bases short, with 10 bases between. The CDR3 sequence is 15 residues long. CDR3 sequence (DNA): TGTGCCAGTAGTATGGGACTCACTAGCACAGATACGCAGTATTTT. Amino acid sequence: CASSMGLTSTDTQYF.

This clone was detected only a few times. The genes are TRBV28 and TRBJ2-5; D unclear. The CDR3 contains 13 residues. From germline, CDR1 is MDHEN and CDR2 SYDVKM. V gave up 6 bases and J gave up 2 bases, with 10 bases separating them. CDR3 in amino acids: CASSPALQETQYF. CDR3 bases: TGTGCCAGCAGCCCCGCACTACAAGAGACCCAGTACTTC.

The chain carries TRBV6-5 and TRBJ1-2; D uncertain. Germline V gives CDR1 MNHEY, CDR2 SVGAGI. This CDR3 spans 13 amino acids. V was cut by 6 bases and J by 6 bases, with 14 bases left in between. CDR3 loop: CASRIHNANGYTF. The CDR3 bases are TGTGCCAGCAGGATACATAACGCGAATGGCTACACCTTC.

The rearrangement joins TRBV30 to TRBJ2-7, with 11 bases lining up with TRBD2. This CDR3 has 15 amino acids. The germline gives CDR1 GTSNPN, CDR2 SVGIG (reference sequence). The junction had 6 bases not matched to a gene; V was cut back by 0 bases and J by 5 bases. CDR3 in DNA: TGTGCCTGGAGTGTACTAGCGGGAGCTCTTAACGAGCAGTACTTC. It is translated as CAWSVLAGALNEQYF.

This chain joins TRBV18 and TRBJ2-3; D is undetermined. From germline, CDR1 is KGHSH and CDR2 LQKENI. The CDR3 totals 13 residues. Trimming shortened V by 3 bases and J by 2 bases, and 6 bases separated the two germline ends. The CDR3 loop reads CASSPEYTDTQYF. The CDR3 DNA reads as TGTGCCAGCTCACCCGAGTACACAGATACGCAGTATTTT.

The rearrangement links TRBV19 to TRBJ1-2; the match to TRBD1 covers 8 bases. The CDR3 consists of 13 residues. Germline V gives CDR1 LNHDA, CDR2 SQIVND (reference sequence). V lost 6 bases and J lost 6; bases outside the gene matches: 6. CDR3 amino acids: CASRRTGLDGYTF. CDR3 bases: TGTGCCAGTAGGAGGACAGGGCTCGATGGCTACACCTTC.

This clone was recorded once. V usage is TRBV3-1 (or the pseudogene TRBV3-2) and J usage is TRBJ2-3; 8 bases align to TRBD2. In germline, CDR1 is LGHDT, CDR2 YNNKEL (reference sequence). The ends lost 2 bases at V and 4 bases at J; junction bases unmatched: 11. There are 17 residues in the CDR3. The CDR3 nucleotides read TGTGCCAGCAGCCAACGTTCCGGGACTAGGCGAGCAGATACGCAGTATTTT. This sequence encodes CASSQRSGTRRADTQYF.

The chain is built from TRBV7-9 and TRBJ2-7; D might be TRBD1 (5 bases). Germline V lookup: CDR1 SEHNR, CDR2 FQNEAQ (reference sequence). V dropped 5 bases and J dropped 4 bases, with 15 bases sitting between them. CDR3 length: 14 amino acids. CDR3 sequence reads: CASSPGAGLYEQYV. The CDR3 coding sequence is TGTGCCAGCAGCCCTGGGGCAGGGTTATACGAGCAGTACGTC.

V is TRBV4-1 and J is TRBJ2-1; D may correspond to TRBD1 or TRBD2 (5 bases each). The germline CDR1 and CDR2 sequences are MGHRA and YSYEKL. V was shortened by 2 bases and J by 13 bases, with 9 bases between the two germline ends. CDR3 length: 11 amino acids. CDR3: CASSQHGAQFF. CDR3 coding DNA: TGCGCCAGCAGCCAACACGGGGCACAGTTCTTC.

This clone appeared once. The chain has TRBV10-1 and TRBJ2-1; 8 bases line up with TRBD1. Germline V gene sequence: CDR1 WNHNN, CDR2 SYGVQD (reference sequence). The CDR3 sequence is 17 residues long. J lost 5 bases, V lost 3 bases, and 12 bases had no gene match. The CDR3 reads CASSDIQGAGRNNEQFF. For the CDR3, the DNA is TGCGCCAGCAGTGATATTCAGGGGGCCGGGAGAAACAATGAGCAGTTCTTC.

This chain links TRBV28 with TRBJ1-5; a weak D match, TRBD1 (6 bases). Germline V CDR1 and CDR2: MDHEN, SYDVKM. This CDR3 is 15 amino acids long. V lost 7 bases to trimming and J lost 6 bases, with 19 bases between them. The CDR3 DNA reads TGTGCCAGCACCCCGGGGGGCAGGGGATTTCAGCCCCAGCATTTT. Its protein product is CASTPGGRGFQPQHF. The whole variable domain, filled in from reference TRBV28 and TRBJ1-5, reads DVKVTQSSRYLVKRTGEKVFLECVQDMDHENMFWYRQDPGLGLRLIYFSYDVKMKEKGDIPEGYSVSREKKERFSLILESASTNQTSMYLCASTPGGRGFQPQHFGDGTRLSIL.

This chain's CDR3 is CASSIGTGVATGNTIYF. CDR3 coding DNA: TGTGCCAGTAGTATTGGGACAGGTGTTGCTACTGGAAACACCATATATTTT. This chain uses TRBV19 with TRBJ1-3; TRBD1 aligns across 8 bases. The V gene's germline CDR1 is LNHDA and CDR2 SQIVND (reference sequence). After removal of 3 bases from V and 2 bases from J, the junction contained 9 bases not matched to a gene. CDR3 length: 17 residues.

The chain carries TRBV3-1 (or the pseudogene TRBV3-2) and TRBJ1-2; 11 nucleotides align to TRBD1. The V and J ends lost 4 bases and 3 bases, in that order; junction bases with no gene match: 7. This CDR3 region has 16 residues. The germline gives CDR1 LGHDT, CDR2 YNNKEL (reference sequence). CDR3 nucleotide sequence: TGTGCCAGCAGCCTGACCGGGACAGGGGGAGACTATGGCTACACCTTC. It translates to CASSLTGTGGDYGYTF.

The chain recombines TRBV27 with TRBJ2-2; TRBD1 matches at 8 bases. CDR3 length equals 17 residues. The germline gives CDR1 MNHEY, CDR2 SMNVEV (reference sequence). The V gene end was trimmed by 6 bases and the J gene end by 5 bases; junction bases not matched to a gene: 14. This CDR3 is CASSPGQGREGTGELFF. Here the CDR3 DNA reads TGTGCCAGCAGCCCCGGACAGGGTAGAGAGGGGACCGGGGAGCTGTTTTTT.

V is TRBV12-3 or TRBV12-4 and J is TRBJ1-5; no definite D call. V gave up 0 bases and J gave up 5 bases, with 5 bases separating them. The CDR3 covers 13 residues. The CDR3 reads CASSLARDQPQHF. The CDR3 region has the DNA TGTGCCAGCAGTTTAGCGCGGGATCAGCCCCAGCATTTT.

This clone was counted between two and nine times. V and J are TRBV11-2 and TRBJ2-2; D is perhaps TRBD1 (6 bases). V shed 5 bases and J shed 4 bases, with 14 bases lying between them. The CDR3 covers 15 residues. CDR1 and CDR2 (germline): SGHAT, FQNNGV. CDR3 nucleotides: TGTGCCAGCAGCGCACACAGGGTCGGCACCGGGGAGCTGTTTTTT. Residues: CASSAHRVGTGELFF.

The genes are TRBV2 and TRBJ1-3, with 8 bases aligning to TRBD1. The CDR3 covers 18 residues. CDR1 is SNHLY and CDR2 is FYNNEI in the germline V gene. Trimming cost V 6 bases and J 0 bases; bases outside gene matches: 13. Here the CDR3 reads CASSASTGGYGSGNTIYF. DNA of the CDR3: TGTGCCAGCAGCGCGTCCACAGGGGGTTACGGCTCTGGAAACACCATATATTTT.

A word on this clone: Its ends do not fully match the called genes, so a read error is possible. This chain links TRBV5-1 with TRBJ2-1; 11 bases line up with TRBD2. CDR3 length equals 19 residues. Germline V gene data show CDR1 as SGHRS and CDR2 as YFSETQ. The chain's CDR3 is CVSSLARVSGGAPYNEQFF. The CDR3 region has the DNA TGCGTCAGCAGCTTGGCCAGGGTTAGCGGGGGGGCGCCCTACAATGAGCAGTTCTTC. The full variable domain, rest sourced from reference TRBV5-1 and TRBJ2-1, is KAGVTQTPRYLIKTRGQQVTLSCSPISGHRSVSWYQQTPGQGLQFLFEYFSETQRNKGNFPGRFSGRQFSNSRSEMNVSTLELGDSALYLCVSSLARVSGGAPYNEQFFGPGTRLTVL.

This sequence joins TRBV2 and TRBJ2-7; D unresolved. The CDR3 contains 12 residues. Trimming removed 4 bases at V and 0 bases at J, with 4 bases between. Germline CDR1 and CDR2: SNHLY and FYNNEI. Here the CDR3 DNA reads TGTGCCAGCAGTGGAAGCTCCTACGAGCAGTACGTC. As protein: CASSGSSYEQYV.